The clone carrying this T cell receptor beta chain was recorded a few times. The entry originates in a study of T cells after yellow fever vaccination. TCRdb reprocessed the 5' RACE reads via MiXCR and lists one record per CDR3 protein. The data contain around 600,000 distinct CDR3 sequences, around an eighth of them seen just once; the ten biggest clones take up about 16%. The CDR3 consists of 11 residues. V lost 4 bases and J lost 6, with 9 bases in between. Germline CDR1 SQVTM, CDR2 ANQGSEA. This chain links TRBV29-1 with TRBJ1-1; no reliable D call. This receptor was taken from a man aged 25 to 40 who received the YFV17D yellow fever vaccine. The sequencing here drew on PBMCs, taken on the day of the yellow fever booster vaccination. The DNA for the CDR3 is TGCAGCGTTGCGGCGTTTTCTGAAGCTTTCTTT. Its translation: CSVAAFSEAFF.